This T cell receptor (beta chain) was identified in a study of neurological immune-mediated disorders. Study-wide findings and caveats: According to phylogenetic grouping, one related-CDR3 cluster, a possible signature, contained the repertoires of 18 of 34 multiple sclerosis patients. Patients with HTLV-1-associated myelopathy showed the most TCR clonal expansion. Those with multiple sclerosis showed the least, falling below healthy controls. Expanded clones shared no CDR3 amino acid sequences across subjects, suggesting private repertoires in all groups.

The cDNA was synthesized by 5'RACE incorporating 10-nucleotide random UMIs. TCRdb redid the calling of the 5' RACE reads with MiXCR, one entry per CDR3 protein. The sample holds some 120,000 distinct CDR3 sequences, about 3.4% seen once. Germline values: CDR1 MNHEY, CDR2 SVGAGI. Trimming cost V 5 bases and J 3 bases, with 11 bases left between them. This CDR3 has 13 amino acids. At least ten counts were recorded for this clonotype. The antigen is undetermined. The chain employs TRBV6-5 and TRBJ2-7; D unclear. This TCR came from a woman between 25 and 40 years old with multiple sclerosis. The specimen was PBMCs. The CDR3, as DNA: TGTGCCAGCAGTCCCGTATCGGGCTACGAGCAGTACTTC. This gives the protein CASSPVSGYEQYF.